The next 21 T cell receptor beta chains were all read from a single sample in a study of blood T cell repertoires in COVID-19. The repertoire was sequenced with immunoSEQ multiplex PCR; TCRdb's copy has only in-frame clones and lacks some. The sample contains more than 150,000 clones, around 84% of which appear only once. Sequencing was carried out using peripheral blood. The source of these receptors is a man aged 25-40 years with active or convalescent COVID-19.

V gene TRBV11-3 combines with J gene TRBJ2-1, with 10 nucleotides matching TRBD2. Germline CDR1 reads SGHNT; CDR2 reads YENEEA. CDR3 length: 19 amino acids. V was pared by 4 bases and J by 0 bases, with 12 bases of the junction left unmatched. Written as DNA, the CDR3 is TGTGCCAGCAGCTCTCACCGGACTAGCGGCACAAGCTCCTACAATGAGCAGTTCTTC. Its protein is CASSSHRTSGTSSYNEQFF.

V gene TRBV6-5 combines with J gene TRBJ1-1, with D uncertain. V lost 6 bases and J 4 bases, leaving 18 bases between the germline ends. The CDR3 sequence is 15 residues long. Germline loops: CDR1 MNHEY, CDR2 SVGAGI. Written as DNA, the CDR3 is TGTGCCAGCAGCCCCCCGGGGTGGGCGGGCACTGAAGCTTTCTTT. It specifies CASSPPGWAGTEAFF.

The J gene is TRBJ2-7, the V gene TRBV9; D unresolved. The V end was cut by 4 bases, the J end by 4 bases, with 9 bases between. Germline V lookup: CDR1 SGDLS, CDR2 YYNGEE. This CDR3 has 12 amino acids. Written as DNA, the CDR3 is TGTGCCAGCAGCCCCCCCGGGTACGAGCAGTACTTC. Translation gives CASSPPGYEQYF.

The J gene is TRBJ2-5, the V gene TRBV5-4; perhaps TRBD1 as D (6 bases). The CDR3 contains 14 residues. The germline V and J ends were trimmed by 4 bases and 5 bases, with 15 bases remaining between them. Germline CDR1 and CDR2: SGHNT and YYREEE (reference sequence). This chain's CDR3 is CASSPAGGAETQYF. In DNA form, the CDR3 reads TGTGCCAGCAGCCCAGCTGGGGGCGCGGAGACCCAGTACTTC.

The chain has TRBV7-9 and TRBJ1-2; tentatively, D is TRBD1 (5 bases). The CDR3 extends over 12 amino acids. V gave up 5 bases and J gave up 5 bases, with 9 bases separating them. Per germline, CDR1 SEHNR and CDR2 FQNEAQ (reference sequence). CDR3 bases: TGTGCCAGCAGCACCAGGGATTATGGCTACACCTTC. Its protein product is CASSTRDYGYTF. The whole variable domain, filled in from reference TRBV7-9 and TRBJ1-2, reads DTGVSQNPRHKITKRGQNVTFRCDPISEHNRLYWYRQTLGQGPEFLTYFQNEAQLEKSRLLSDRFSAERPKGSFSTLEIQRTEQGDSAMYLCASSTRDYGYTFGSGTRLTVV.

This clone was detected only once. The V gene is TRBV6-2 or TRBV6-3, the J gene TRBJ1-2; D is possibly TRBD1 (5 bases). The CDR3 runs 16 residues. Per the germline V gene, CDR1 is MNHEY and CDR2 is SVGEGT. V was shortened by 4 bases and J by 2 bases, with 17 bases between the two germline ends. The CDR3 nucleotides are TGTGCCAGCAGTTCATTTACAGGACTAACGAACTATGGCTACACCTTC. It specifies CASSSFTGLTNYGYTF.

This rearrangement joins TRBV3-1 (or the pseudogene TRBV3-2) to TRBJ2-7; D may be TRBD2 (7 bases). CDR1 is LGHDT, CDR2 YNNKEL, per germline (reference sequence). The V gene lost 0 bases and the J gene lost 6 bases, with 9 bases spanning the gap. The CDR3 extends over 13 amino acids. CDR3 loop: CASSQDAGAEQYV. The CDR3 bases are TGTGCCAGCAGCCAAGATGCGGGGGCCGAGCAGTACGTC.

The chain recombines TRBV6-5 with TRBJ2-5; D remains ambiguous. This CDR3 is 10 amino acids long. Germline V gene lookup returns CDR1 MNHEY and CDR2 SVGAGI. V gave up 8 bases and J gave up 5 bases, with 6 bases separating them. The CDR3 sequence is CASLRETQYF. CDR3 bases: TGTGCCAGCCTGCGGGAGACCCAGTACTTC.

This clone was seen a handful of times. The CDR3 DNA sequence: TGTGCCAGCAGTACCGGGACAGCGGGCGGCTACACCTTC. Translating gives CASSTGTAGGYTF. The chain combines TRBV6-4 with TRBJ1-2, with TRBD1 identical over 7 bases. This CDR3 spans 13 amino acids. Per germline, CDR1 MRHNA and CDR2 SNTAGT. The junction had 8 bases not matched to a gene; V was cut back by 5 bases and J by 8 bases.

The chain carries TRBV5-1 and TRBJ2-7; 10 bases fit TRBD2. Germline-derived CDR1 and CDR2 are SGHRS and YFSETQ. V lost 0 bases to trimming and J lost 7 bases; unmatched junction nucleotides: 7. CDR3 length: 15 amino acids. CDR3 nucleotide sequence: TGCGCCAGCAGCTTGGGTCCTAGCGGGAGCCTGGAGCAGTACTTC. As protein: CASSLGPSGSLEQYF.

The V call is TRBV28, the J call TRBJ2-3; 9 bases map to TRBD1. V was pared by 5 bases and J by 4 bases, with 10 bases of the junction left unmatched. The CDR3 sequence is 16 residues long. The germline V gene has CDR1 MDHEN and CDR2 SYDVKM. The CDR3 coding sequence is TGTGCCAGCAGTCCCGGGACAGGGAAAAGGGCAGATACGCAGTATTTT. Encoded protein: CASSPGTGKRADTQYF.

J is TRBJ2-3 and V is TRBV5-1; 10 bases map to TRBD2. Trimming removed 4 bases from V and 2 bases from J; junction bases left unmatched: 7. Germline CDR1 is SGHRS and CDR2 is YFSETQ. The CDR3 extends over 16 amino acids. The CDR3 sequence: CASSLGAGGNTDTQYF. CDR3 sequence (DNA): TGCGCCAGCAGCCTAGGAGCGGGAGGGAACACAGATACGCAGTATTTT.

This clone was picked up one time. V and J are TRBV2 and TRBJ2-2, with D maybe TRBD2 (5 bases). V was cut by 6 bases and J by 5 bases, with 13 bases left in between. Germline CDR1 and CDR2: SNHLY and FYNNEI. This CDR3 is 14 amino acids long. CDR3 protein: CASSVGLITGELFF. The CDR3 DNA reads TGTGCCAGCAGCGTAGGACTTATTACCGGGGAGCTGTTTTTT.

The chain employs TRBV4-1 and TRBJ2-1, with D unresolved. The germline V and J ends were trimmed by 4 bases and 1 base, with 17 bases remaining between them. This CDR3 region has 17 residues. Germline CDR1 and CDR2: MGHRA and YSYEKL. The CDR3 bases are TGCGCCAGCAGCCCCACGACAAGGCCCCATTCCTACAATGAGCAGTTCTTC. Amino acids: CASSPTTRPHSYNEQFF.

The chain is built from TRBV6-5 and TRBJ2-7, with 9 nucleotides matching TRBD1. The germline gives CDR1 MNHEY, CDR2 SVGAGI. Trimming removed 6 bases from V and 4 bases from J; junction bases left unmatched: 7. The CDR3 covers 14 residues. The CDR3 reads CASSLGQGTYEQYV. The DNA of the CDR3 is TGTGCCAGCAGCCTGGGACAGGGAACGTACGAGCAGTACGTC.

The chain couples TRBV4-1 to TRBJ2-3; no clear D gene. Germline assignment: CDR1 MGHRA and CDR2 YSYEKL. Trimming pared 1 base from V and 1 base from J, leaving 12 bases between. The CDR3 runs to 16 residues. CDR3 DNA: TGCGCCAGCAGCCAAGGACCGGGTCCCGGCACAGATACGCAGTATTTT. This gives the protein CASSQGPGPGTDTQYF.

The chain joins TRBV15 to TRBJ2-7, with D possibly TRBD1 on 5 matching bases. Germline V gives CDR1 LNHNV, CDR2 YYDKDF (reference sequence). V lost 4 bases to trimming and J lost 2 bases, with 15 bases between them. This CDR3 has 15 amino acids. The CDR3 sequence: CATSKDYRQTYEQYF. The CDR3 DNA is TGTGCCACCAGCAAAGATTATAGACAGACCTACGAGCAGTACTTC.

This clone was seen a single time. This rearrangement joins TRBV15 to TRBJ2-7; no reliable D call. Germline assignment: CDR1 LNHNV and CDR2 YYDKDF (reference sequence). The CDR3 runs to 14 residues. The V end was cut by 5 bases, the J end by 0 bases, with 11 bases between. CDR3 DNA: TGTGCCACCAGCGTAGACTTTGGCTCCTACGAGCAGTACGTC. Encoded protein: CATSVDFGSYEQYV.

The chain combines TRBV2 with TRBJ2-3; TRBD1 is a possible D gene (7 bases). Trimming removed 0 bases from V and 2 bases from J, with 15 bases in between. Per germline, CDR1 SNHLY and CDR2 FYNNEI. The CDR3 consists of 17 residues. The CDR3 nucleotides are TGTGCCAGCAGTGAAGCCACCAGGGGGGCTACCACAGATACGCAGTATTTT. It specifies CASSEATRGATTDTQYF.

The table lists this clone with a few counts. The chain joins TRBV7-2 to TRBJ1-2; D is possibly TRBD1 (5 bases). V lost 4 bases and J lost 0, with 18 bases in between. This CDR3 comprises 17 residues. Germline assignment: CDR1 SGHTA and CDR2 FQGNSA. CDR3 sequence (DNA): TGTGCCAGCAGCTCTGGGGGGGGTTCGCTAGCTAACTATGGCTACACCTTC. This sequence encodes CASSSGGGSLANYGYTF.

The J gene is TRBJ2-7, the V gene TRBV6-1, with D hard to call. V dropped 3 bases and J dropped 2 bases, with 8 bases sitting between them. The CDR3 spans 13 residues. Germline V lookup: CDR1 MNHNS, CDR2 SASEGT. The CDR3 DNA follows: TGTGCCAGCAGTGAGAACGGAGCCTACGAGCAGTACGTC. Protein sequence: CASSENGAYEQYV.